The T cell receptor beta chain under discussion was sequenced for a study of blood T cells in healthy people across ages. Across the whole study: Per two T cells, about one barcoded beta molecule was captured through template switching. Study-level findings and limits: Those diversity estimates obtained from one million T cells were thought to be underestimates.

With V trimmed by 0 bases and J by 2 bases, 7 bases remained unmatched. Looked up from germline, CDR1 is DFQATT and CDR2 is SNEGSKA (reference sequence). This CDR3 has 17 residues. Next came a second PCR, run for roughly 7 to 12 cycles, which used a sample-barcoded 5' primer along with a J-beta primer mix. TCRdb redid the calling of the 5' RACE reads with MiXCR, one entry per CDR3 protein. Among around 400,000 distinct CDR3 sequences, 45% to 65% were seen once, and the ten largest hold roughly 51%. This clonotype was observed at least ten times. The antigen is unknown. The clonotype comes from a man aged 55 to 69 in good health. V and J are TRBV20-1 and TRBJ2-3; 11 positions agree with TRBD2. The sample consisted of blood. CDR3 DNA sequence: TGCAGTGCTAGAGATCCGACTAGCGGGGATTACACAGATACGCAGTATTTT. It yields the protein CSARDPTSGDYTDTQYF.